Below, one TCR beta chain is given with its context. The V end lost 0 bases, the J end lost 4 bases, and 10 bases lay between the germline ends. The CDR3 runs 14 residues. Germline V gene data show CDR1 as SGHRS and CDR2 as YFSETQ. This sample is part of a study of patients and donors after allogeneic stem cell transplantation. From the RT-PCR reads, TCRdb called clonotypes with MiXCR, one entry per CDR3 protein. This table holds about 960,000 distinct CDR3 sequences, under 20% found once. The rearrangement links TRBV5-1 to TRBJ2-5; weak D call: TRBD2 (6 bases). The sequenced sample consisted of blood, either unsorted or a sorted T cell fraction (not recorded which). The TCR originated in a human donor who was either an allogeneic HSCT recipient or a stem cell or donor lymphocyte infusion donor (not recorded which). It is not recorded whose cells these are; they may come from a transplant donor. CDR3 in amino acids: CASSLGLEGETQYF. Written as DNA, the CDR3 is TGCGCCAGCAGCTTGGGACTAGAAGGAGAGACCCAGTACTTC.